This T cell receptor (beta chain) was captured in a study of T-cell reconstitution after alpha-beta-depleted transplantation in children. J gave up 5 bases and V 3 bases, and 4 bases lay outside the gene matches. Germline CDR1 and CDR2: SGHTA and FQGNSA. CDR3 length: 14 residues. Unique molecular identifiers were built into the TCRbeta library. TCRdb used MiXCR to reprocess the PCR reads, holding one entry per CDR3 protein. The data hold about 500,000 distinct CDR3 sequences, with approximately 30% observed a single time. The rearrangement joins TRBV7-2 to TRBJ2-1; 7 bases line up with TRBD2. The source was PBMCs from the stem cell graft donor, collected from the stem cell graft. The clonotype was recovered from a human donor who donated a stem cell graft to a child with aplastic anemia. Here the CDR3 DNA reads TGTGCCAGCAGCTTTAGAGCGGGGCACAATGAGCAGTTCTTC. This sequence encodes CASSFRAGHNEQFF.